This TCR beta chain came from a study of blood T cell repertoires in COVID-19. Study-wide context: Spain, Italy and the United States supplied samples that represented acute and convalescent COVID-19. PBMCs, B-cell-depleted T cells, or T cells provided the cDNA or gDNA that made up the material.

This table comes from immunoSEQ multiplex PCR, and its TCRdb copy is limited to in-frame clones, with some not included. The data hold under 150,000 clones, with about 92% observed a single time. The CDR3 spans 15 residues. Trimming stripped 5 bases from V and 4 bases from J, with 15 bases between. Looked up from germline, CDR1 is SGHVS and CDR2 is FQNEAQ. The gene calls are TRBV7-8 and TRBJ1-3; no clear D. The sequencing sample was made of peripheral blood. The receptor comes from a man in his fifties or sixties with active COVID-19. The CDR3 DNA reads TGTGCCAGCAGCCAACTGTATGAGTCAGGAAACACCATATATTTT. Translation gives CASSQLYESGNTIYF.